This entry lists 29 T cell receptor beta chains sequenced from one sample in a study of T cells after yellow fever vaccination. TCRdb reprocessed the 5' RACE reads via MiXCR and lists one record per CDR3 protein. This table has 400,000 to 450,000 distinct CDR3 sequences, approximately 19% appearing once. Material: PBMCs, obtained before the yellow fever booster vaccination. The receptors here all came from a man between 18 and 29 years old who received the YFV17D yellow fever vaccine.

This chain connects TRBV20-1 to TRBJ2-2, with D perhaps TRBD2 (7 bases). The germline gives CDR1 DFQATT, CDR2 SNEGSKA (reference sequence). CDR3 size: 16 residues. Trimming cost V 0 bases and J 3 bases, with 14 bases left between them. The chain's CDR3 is CSARDREGGYTGELFF. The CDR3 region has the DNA TGCAGTGCTAGAGATCGCGAGGGGGGGTACACCGGGGAGCTGTTTTTT.

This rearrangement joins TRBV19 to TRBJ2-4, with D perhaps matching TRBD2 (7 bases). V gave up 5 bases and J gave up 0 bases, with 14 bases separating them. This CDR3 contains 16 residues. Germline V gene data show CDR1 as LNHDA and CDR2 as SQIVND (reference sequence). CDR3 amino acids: CASSSSGGIAKNIQYF. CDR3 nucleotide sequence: TGTGCCAGTAGTTCATCGGGGGGCATAGCCAAAAACATTCAGTACTTC.

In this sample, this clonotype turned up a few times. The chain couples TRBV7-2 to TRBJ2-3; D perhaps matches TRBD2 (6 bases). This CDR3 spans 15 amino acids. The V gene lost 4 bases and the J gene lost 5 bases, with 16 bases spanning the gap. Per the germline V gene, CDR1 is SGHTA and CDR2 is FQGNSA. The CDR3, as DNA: TGTGCCAGCAGCTCCCTAGCGAGGAGTCGAGATACGCAGTATTTT. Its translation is CASSSLARSRDTQYF.

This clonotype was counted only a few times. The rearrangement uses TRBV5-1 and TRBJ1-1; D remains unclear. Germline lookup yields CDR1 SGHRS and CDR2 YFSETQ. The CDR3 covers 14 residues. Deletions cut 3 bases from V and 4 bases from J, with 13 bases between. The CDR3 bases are TGCGCCAGCAGCTGGGTATCTAGAAGCACTGAAGCTTTCTTT. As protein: CASSWVSRSTEAFF.

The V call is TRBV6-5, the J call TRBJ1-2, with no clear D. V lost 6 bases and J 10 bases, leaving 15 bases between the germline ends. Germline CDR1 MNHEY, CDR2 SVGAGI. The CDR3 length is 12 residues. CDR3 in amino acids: CASRPETGFYTF. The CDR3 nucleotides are TGTGCCAGCAGACCAGAGACGGGGTTCTACACCTTC.

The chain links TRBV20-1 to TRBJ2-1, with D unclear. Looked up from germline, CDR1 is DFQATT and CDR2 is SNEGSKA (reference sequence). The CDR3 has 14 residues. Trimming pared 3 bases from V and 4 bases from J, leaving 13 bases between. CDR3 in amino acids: CSASPLDSYNEQFF. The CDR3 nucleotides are TGCAGTGCTAGCCCACTCGACTCTTACAATGAGCAGTTCTTC.

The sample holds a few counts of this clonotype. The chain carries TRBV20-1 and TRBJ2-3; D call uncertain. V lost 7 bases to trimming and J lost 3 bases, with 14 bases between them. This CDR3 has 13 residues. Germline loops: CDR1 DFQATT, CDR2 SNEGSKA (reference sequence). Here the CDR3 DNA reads TGCAGTGTTGGACGGGCAGTGACAGATACGCAGTATTTT. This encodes CSVGRAVTDTQYF.

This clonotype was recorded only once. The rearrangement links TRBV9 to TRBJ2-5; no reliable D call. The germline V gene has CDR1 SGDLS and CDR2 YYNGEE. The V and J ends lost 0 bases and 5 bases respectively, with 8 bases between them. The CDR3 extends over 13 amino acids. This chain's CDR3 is CASSVDLDETQYF. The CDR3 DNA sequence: TGTGCCAGCAGCGTAGACCTAGATGAGACCCAGTACTTC.

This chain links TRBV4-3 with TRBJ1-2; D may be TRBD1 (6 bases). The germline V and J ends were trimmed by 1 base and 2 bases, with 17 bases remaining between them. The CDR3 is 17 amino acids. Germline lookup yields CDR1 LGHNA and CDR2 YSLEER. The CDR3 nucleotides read TGCGCCAGCAGCCAAGTAACCGGGGGCGCGGCCAACTATGGCTACACCTTC. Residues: CASSQVTGGAANYGYTF.

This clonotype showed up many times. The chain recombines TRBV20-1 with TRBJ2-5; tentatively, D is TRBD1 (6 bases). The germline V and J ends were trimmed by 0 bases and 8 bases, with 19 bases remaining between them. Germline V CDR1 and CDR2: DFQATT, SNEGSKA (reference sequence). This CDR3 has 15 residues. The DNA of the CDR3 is TGCAGTGCTAGAGATTTTGCGCGGGTTGGGGGCACCCAGTACTTC. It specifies CSARDFARVGGTQYF.

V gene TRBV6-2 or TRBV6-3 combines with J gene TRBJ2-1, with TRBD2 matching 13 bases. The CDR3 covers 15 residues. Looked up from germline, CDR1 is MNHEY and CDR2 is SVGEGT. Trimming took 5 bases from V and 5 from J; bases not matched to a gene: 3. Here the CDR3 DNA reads TGTGCCAGCAGTCAGACTAGCGGGGGGCACAATGAGCAGTTCTTC. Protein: CASSQTSGGHNEQFF.

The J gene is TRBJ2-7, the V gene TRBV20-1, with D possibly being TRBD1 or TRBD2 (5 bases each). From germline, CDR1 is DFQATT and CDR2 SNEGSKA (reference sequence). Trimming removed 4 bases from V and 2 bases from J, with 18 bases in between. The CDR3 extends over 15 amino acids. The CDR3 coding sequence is TGCAGTGCTATAGCAGCTCGGGGCAGCACCTACGAGCAGTACTTC. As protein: CSAIAARGSTYEQYF.

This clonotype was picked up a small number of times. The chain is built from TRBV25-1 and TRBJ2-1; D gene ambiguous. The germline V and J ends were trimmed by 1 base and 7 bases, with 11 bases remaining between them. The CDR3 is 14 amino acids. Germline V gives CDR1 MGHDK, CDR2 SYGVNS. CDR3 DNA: TGTGCCAGCAGTGAATTTAAGGGATTAAATGAGCAGTTCTTC. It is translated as CASSEFKGLNEQFF.

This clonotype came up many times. The CDR3 loop reads CSVEADNEKLFF. The DNA of the CDR3 is TGCAGCGTTGAGGCGGATAATGAAAAACTGTTTTTT. This chain joins TRBV29-1 and TRBJ1-4; D is undetermined. Trimming stripped 3 bases from V and 4 bases from J, with 6 bases between. This CDR3 has 12 amino acids. Per germline, CDR1 SQVTM and CDR2 ANQGSEA.

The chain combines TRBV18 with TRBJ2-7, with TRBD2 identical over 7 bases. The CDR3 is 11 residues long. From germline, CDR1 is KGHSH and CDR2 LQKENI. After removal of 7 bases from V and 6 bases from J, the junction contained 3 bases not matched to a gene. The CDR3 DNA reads TGTGCCAGCTGGGGGGGAGTCGAGCAGTACTTC. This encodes CASWGGVEQYF. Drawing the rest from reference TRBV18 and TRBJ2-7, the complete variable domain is NAGVMQNPRHLVRRRGQEARLRCSPMKGHSHVYWYRQLPEEGLKFMVYLQKENIIDESGMPKERFSAEFPKEGPSILRIQQVVRGDSAAYFCASWGGVEQYFGPGTRLTVT.

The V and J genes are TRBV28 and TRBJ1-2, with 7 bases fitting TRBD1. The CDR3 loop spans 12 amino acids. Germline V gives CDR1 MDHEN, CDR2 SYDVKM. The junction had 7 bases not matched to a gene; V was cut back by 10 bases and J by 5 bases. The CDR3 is CATETGYYGYTF. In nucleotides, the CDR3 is TGTGCCACCGAGACAGGGTATTATGGCTACACCTTC.

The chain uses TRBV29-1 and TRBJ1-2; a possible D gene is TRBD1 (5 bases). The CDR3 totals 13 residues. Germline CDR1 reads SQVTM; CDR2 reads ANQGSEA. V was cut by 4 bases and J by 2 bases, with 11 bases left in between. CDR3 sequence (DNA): TGCAGCGTTGCGTGGCAGGGAAACTATGGCTACACCTTC. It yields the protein CSVAWQGNYGYTF.

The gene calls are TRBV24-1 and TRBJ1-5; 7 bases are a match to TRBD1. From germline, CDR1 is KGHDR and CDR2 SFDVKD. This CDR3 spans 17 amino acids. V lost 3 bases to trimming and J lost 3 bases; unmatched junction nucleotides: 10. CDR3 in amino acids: CATSDPRTGGVNQPQHF. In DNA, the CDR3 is TGTGCCACCAGTGATCCGAGGACAGGAGGGGTCAATCAGCCCCAGCATTTT.

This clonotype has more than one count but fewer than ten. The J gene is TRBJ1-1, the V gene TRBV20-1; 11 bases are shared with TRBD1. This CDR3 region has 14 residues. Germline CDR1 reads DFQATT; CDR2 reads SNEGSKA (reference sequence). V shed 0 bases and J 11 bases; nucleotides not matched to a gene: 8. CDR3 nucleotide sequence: TGCAGTGCTAGAGATCCCGGGACAGGGGGTAGGGCTTTCTTT. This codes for CSARDPGTGGRAFF.

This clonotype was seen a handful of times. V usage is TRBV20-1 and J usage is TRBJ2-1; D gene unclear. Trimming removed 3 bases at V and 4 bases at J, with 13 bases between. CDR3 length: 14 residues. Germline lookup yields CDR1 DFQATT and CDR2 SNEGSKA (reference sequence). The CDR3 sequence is CSASLALGYNEQFF. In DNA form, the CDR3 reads TGCAGTGCTAGTTTGGCCCTGGGGTACAATGAGCAGTTCTTC.

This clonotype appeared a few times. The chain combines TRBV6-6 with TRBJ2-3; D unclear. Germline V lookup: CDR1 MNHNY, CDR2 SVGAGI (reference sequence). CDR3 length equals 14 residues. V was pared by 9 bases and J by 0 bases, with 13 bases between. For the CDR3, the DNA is TGTGCCAGTACCGAACTACGAAGCACAGATACGCAGTATTTT. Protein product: CASTELRSTDTQYF.

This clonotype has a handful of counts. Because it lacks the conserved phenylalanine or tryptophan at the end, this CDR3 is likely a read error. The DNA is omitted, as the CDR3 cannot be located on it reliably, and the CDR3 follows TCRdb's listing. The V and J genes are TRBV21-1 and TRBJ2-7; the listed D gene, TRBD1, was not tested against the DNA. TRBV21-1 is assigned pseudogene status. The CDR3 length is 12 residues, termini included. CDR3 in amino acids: CASSIQRPGTVL.

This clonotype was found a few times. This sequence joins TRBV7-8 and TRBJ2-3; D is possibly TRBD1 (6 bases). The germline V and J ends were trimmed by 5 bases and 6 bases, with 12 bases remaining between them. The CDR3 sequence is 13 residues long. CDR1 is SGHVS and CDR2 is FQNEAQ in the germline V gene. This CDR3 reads CASSTGIRDTQYF. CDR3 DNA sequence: TGTGCCAGCAGCACAGGGATCCGGGATACGCAGTATTTT.

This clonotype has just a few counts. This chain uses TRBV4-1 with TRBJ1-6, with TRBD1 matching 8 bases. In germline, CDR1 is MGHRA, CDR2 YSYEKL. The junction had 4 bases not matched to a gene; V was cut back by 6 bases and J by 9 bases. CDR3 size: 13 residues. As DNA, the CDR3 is TGCGCCAGCAGAGGACAGGGTCCTTCACCCCTCCACTTT. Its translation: CASRGQGPSPLHF.

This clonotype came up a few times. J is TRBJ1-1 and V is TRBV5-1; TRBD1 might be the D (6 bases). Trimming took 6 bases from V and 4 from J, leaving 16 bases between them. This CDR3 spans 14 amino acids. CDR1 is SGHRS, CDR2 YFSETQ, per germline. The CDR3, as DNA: TGCGCCAGCAAAGGGGGTCCCACCTCCACTGAAGCTTTCTTT. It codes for CASKGGPTSTEAFF. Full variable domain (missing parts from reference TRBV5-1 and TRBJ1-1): KAGVTQTPRYLIKTRGQQVTLSCSPISGHRSVSWYQQTPGQGLQFLFEYFSETQRNKGNFPGRFSGRQFSNSRSEMNVSTLELGDSALYLCASKGGPTSTEAFFGQGTRLTVV.

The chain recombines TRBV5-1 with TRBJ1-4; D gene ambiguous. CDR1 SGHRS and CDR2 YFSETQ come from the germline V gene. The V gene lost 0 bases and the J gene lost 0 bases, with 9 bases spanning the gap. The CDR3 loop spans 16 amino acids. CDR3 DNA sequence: TGCGCCAGCAGCTTGGGCAGTCTCTCAACTAATGAAAAACTGTTTTTT. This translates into CASSLGSLSTNEKLFF.

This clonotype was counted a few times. The CDR3 protein is CGPDEQYV. The CDR3 nucleotides read TGTGGTCCCGACGAGCAGTACGTC. J is TRBJ2-7 and V is TRBV6-2 or TRBV6-3; D not certain. CDR1 is MNHEY, CDR2 SVGEGT, per germline. The CDR3 length is 8 residues.

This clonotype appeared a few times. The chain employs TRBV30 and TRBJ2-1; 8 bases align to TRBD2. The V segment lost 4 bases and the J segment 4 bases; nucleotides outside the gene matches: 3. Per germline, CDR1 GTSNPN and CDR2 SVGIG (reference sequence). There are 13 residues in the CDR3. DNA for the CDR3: TGTGCCTGGAAAACGGGGGGGTACAATGAGCAGTTCTTC. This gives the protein CAWKTGGYNEQFF.

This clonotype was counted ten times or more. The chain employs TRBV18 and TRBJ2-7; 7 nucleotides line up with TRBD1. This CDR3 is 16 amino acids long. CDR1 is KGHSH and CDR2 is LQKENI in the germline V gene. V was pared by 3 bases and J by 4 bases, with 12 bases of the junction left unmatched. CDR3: CASSPLRVGGLYEQYV. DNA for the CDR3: TGTGCCAGCTCACCCCTAAGAGTAGGGGGCTTATACGAGCAGTACGTC.